This T cell receptor beta chain was recovered during a study of shared clonotypes between healthy human individuals. Assay used: immunoSEQ multiplex PCR; TCRdb lists only in-frame clones, some missing. This sample carries under 2,500,000 clones, nearly 97% of them seen once, and the ten largest clones take over 0.1%. Germline assignment: CDR1 SGHRS and CDR2 YFSETQ. Trimming removed 3 bases at V and 5 bases at J, with 15 bases between. The CDR3 runs 15 residues. The gene calls are TRBV5-1 and TRBJ1-5; D is possibly TRBD1 (5 bases). The specimen sequenced was naive CD4+ T cells sorted from blood. Subset indicated: CD45RA+ positively selected. The sequence derives from a man aged 18 to 35 in good health. CDR3: CASSWEGGAHQPQHF. Here the CDR3 DNA reads TGCGCCAGCAGCTGGGAGGGTGGGGCCCATCAGCCCCAGCATTTT.